The sequence of this TCR beta chain was determined in a study of blood T cell repertoires in COVID-19. Study details: Whether acute or convalescent, the COVID-19 samples came from the United States, Italy and Spain. From T cells, B-cell-depleted T cells, or PBMCs came the material, which was cDNA or gDNA.

As originally analysed: The authors estimated nucleated cell counts from reference gene primer amplification. Data came from immunoSEQ multiplex PCR; TCRdb stores just in-frame clones and leaves some out. V, J and clone size derive from that table, while D and trimming were established from the DNA sequence. Of 140,000 or so clones listed, approximately 83% are singletons. The CDR3 is 15 amino acids. CDR1 is MDHEN and CDR2 is SYDVKM in the germline V gene. Trimming removed 5 bases at V and 1 base at J, with 15 bases between. The rearrangement joins TRBV28 to TRBJ2-7, with D perhaps TRBD2 (6 bases). The sample was peripheral blood. The clonotype was recovered from a human donor in a cohort sampled during active COVID-19. CDR3 DNA sequence: TGTGCCAGCAGTCCCACCGGACGGGGGTCCTACGAGCAGTACTTC. It yields the protein CASSPTGRGSYEQYF.